Sequencing of this T cell receptor beta chain was carried out in a study of cytomegalovirus exposure and HLA in healthy donors. About this clone itself: Its matching antigen is unknown.

The PCR ran on 60 Vbeta and 13 Jbeta primers. The protocol was immunoSEQ multiplex PCR, while the TCRdb copy is restricted to in-frame clones and leaves out a portion. The sample records a few hundred thousand clones, about 80% being singletons. The study's findings and limits: After further analysis at a later stage, roughly 16,000 TCR beta sequences were associated with HLA alleles at 0.05 false discovery rate. Rare TCR sequences predominated, though certain public TCRs were found in many donors. Beyond CMV serostatus, there was no information to go on about immune exposure. In a later analysis, parvovirus B19, influenza, CMV and Epstein-Barr virus appeared linked to several top co-occurrence clusters.

The CDR3 length is 17 residues. V lost 2 bases and J lost 4; bases outside the gene matches: 7. Germline V gene data show CDR1 as MDHEN and CDR2 as SYDVKM. This TCR derives from a woman between 40 and 55 years old in good health and CMV-seronegative. V usage is TRBV28 and J usage is TRBJ2-6; 8 bases align to TRBD1. The specimen was PBMCs. CDR3 DNA: TGTGCCAGCAGTTTAAGCAGGGGGCGTTCAGGGGCCAACGTCCTGACTTTC. Amino acids: CASSLSRGRSGANVLTF.